A single sample is the source of the 13 T cell receptor beta chains below, sequenced in a study of T-cell reconstitution after alpha-beta-depleted transplantation in children. Preparation of the TCRbeta library used unique molecular identifiers. TCRdb independently ran MiXCR on the PCR reads; one entry per CDR3 protein. There are 250,000 to 350,000 distinct CDR3 sequences in the sample; about a tenth occur only once, and roughly 9.1% lies in the top ten. The sample was PBMCs from the stem cell graft donor, taken from the stem cell graft. These receptors were taken from a human donor who donated a stem cell graft to a child with SCID.

This clonotype was seen only a few times. The chain has TRBV4-2 and TRBJ1-1; D unresolved. The germline V gene has CDR1 LGHNA and CDR2 YNFKEQ. V was cut by 3 bases and J by 4 bases, with 6 bases left in between. This CDR3 contains 12 residues. CDR3 DNA sequence: TGTGCCAGCAGCCAGGCAGCCACTGAAGCTTTCTTT. Translated: CASSQAATEAFF.

At least ten counts were recorded for this clonotype. This rearrangement joins TRBV5-1 to TRBJ2-6; D assignment may be TRBD1 or TRBD2 (6 bases each). This CDR3 region has 16 residues. The germline V and J ends were trimmed by 0 bases and 4 bases, with 11 bases remaining between them. Germline CDR1 is SGHRS and CDR2 is YFSETQ. This chain's CDR3 is CASSLDRDSGANVLTF. The CDR3 DNA sequence: TGCGCCAGCAGCTTGGACAGGGACTCCGGGGCCAACGTCCTGACTTTC.

At least ten counts were recorded for this clonotype. The V and J genes are TRBV7-9 and TRBJ2-3, with 7 bases lining up with TRBD1. This CDR3 is 14 amino acids long. Germline V gives CDR1 SEHNR, CDR2 FQNEAQ (reference sequence). Trimming cost V 10 bases and J 4 bases; bases outside gene matches: 11. Here the CDR3 reads CATLLGQAPDTQYF. The CDR3 coding sequence is TGTGCCACCTTACTCGGACAGGCACCAGATACGCAGTATTTT.

The CDR3 DNA reads as TGTGCCAGCAGTGTATGGCCGAATCAGCCCCAGCATTTT. It is translated as CASSVWPNQPQHF. The chain is built from TRBV6-1 and TRBJ1-5; D is uncertain. The length of the CDR3 is 13 residues. Germline CDR1 is MNHNS and CDR2 is SASEGT. The V end lost 4 bases, the J end lost 4 bases, and 8 bases lay between the germline ends.

This clonotype was counted a few times. The rearrangement joins TRBV7-9 to TRBJ1-6, with 9 nucleotides matching TRBD1. Unmatched junction bases numbered 7, after V lost 3 bases and J lost 7 bases. There are 16 residues in the CDR3. CDR1 SEHNR and CDR2 FQNEAQ come from the germline V gene (reference sequence). CDR3 amino acids: CASSFLSGTGNSPLHF. CDR3 DNA sequence: TGTGCCAGCAGCTTCCTCTCCGGGACAGGGAATTCACCCCTCCACTTT.

J is TRBJ2-7 and V is TRBV6-1; the match to TRBD1 covers 11 bases. The germline CDR1 and CDR2 sequences are MNHNS and SASEGT. This CDR3 contains 16 residues. V dropped 3 bases and J dropped 7; count of bases not matched to a gene: 11. The CDR3 DNA reads TGTGCCAGCAGTGATCCTTGGACAGGGGGCGCGGGGGAGCAGTACTTC. This translates into CASSDPWTGGAGEQYF.

This chain links TRBV24-1 with TRBJ2-1; a possible D gene is TRBD1 (5 bases). The CDR3 is 13 residues long. In germline, CDR1 is KGHDR, CDR2 SFDVKD. V dropped 4 bases and J dropped 7 bases, with 10 bases sitting between them. CDR3 in amino acids: CATSENGQNEQFF. The CDR3 bases are TGTGCCACCAGTGAGAACGGACAAAATGAGCAGTTCTTC.

V is TRBV9 and J is TRBJ2-2; weak D call: TRBD1 (6 bases). CDR1 is SGDLS and CDR2 is YYNGEE in the germline V gene. CDR3 length: 14 amino acids. The V end lost 6 bases, the J end lost 4 bases, and 13 bases lay between the germline ends. The CDR3 is CASTGRGRTGELFF. CDR3 in DNA: TGTGCCAGCACCGGCAGGGGTCGCACCGGGGAGCTGTTTTTT.

This chain links TRBV15 with TRBJ2-1, with TRBD1 matching over 11 bases. V lost 0 bases and J lost 8; bases outside the gene matches: 6. The CDR3 has 16 residues. The germline V gene has CDR1 LNHNV and CDR2 YYDKDF (reference sequence). CDR3 sequence (DNA): TGTGCCACCAGCAGAGAGGGGACAGGGGGTGACGATGAGCAGTTCTTC. Amino acids: CATSREGTGGDDEQFF.

This clonotype was counted only a few times. The rearrangement uses TRBV11-1 and TRBJ2-5, with 12 bases fitting TRBD2. Germline V gene data show CDR1 as SGHAT and CDR2 as FQDESV (reference sequence). The CDR3 loop spans 18 amino acids. The ends lost 6 bases at V and 4 bases at J; junction bases unmatched: 15. CDR3 sequence (DNA): TGTGCCAGCAGACAAGATCCGGGACTAGCGGGCCTTCGAGAGACCCAGTACTTC. Translating it yields CASRQDPGLAGLRETQYF.

This clonotype turned up a few times. The genes are TRBV29-1 and TRBJ1-2, with D perhaps matching TRBD1 (6 bases). The CDR3 runs to 13 residues. Germline loops: CDR1 SQVTM, CDR2 ANQGSEA. The V gene lost 5 bases and the J gene lost 3 bases, with 13 bases spanning the gap. The CDR3 nucleotides read TGCAGCGTTCATGCGGCAGGGGACTATGGCTACACCTTC. This gives the protein CSVHAAGDYGYTF.

This clonotype has a handful of counts. The gene calls are TRBV20-1 and TRBJ2-1, with 11 bases aligning to TRBD2. Losses at the gene ends were 2 bases for V and 8 bases for J; bases not matched to a gene: 8. The CDR3 loop spans 15 amino acids. Germline V gives CDR1 DFQATT, CDR2 SNEGSKA (reference sequence). CDR3 bases: TGCAGTGCTAGACCAATAGCGGGGGGGTACGATGAGCAGTTCTTC. Translating it yields CSARPIAGGYDEQFF.

J is TRBJ2-7 and V is TRBV7-6; 10 bases align to TRBD2. This CDR3 spans 14 amino acids. From germline, CDR1 is SGHVS and CDR2 FNYEAQ. J lost 8 bases, V lost 1 base, and 5 bases had no gene match. The CDR3 here is CASSLDLAGAQQYF. The CDR3 DNA follows: TGTGCCAGCAGCTTAGACCTAGCGGGGGCTCAGCAGTACTTC. Using reference TRBV7-6 and TRBJ2-7 for the parts outside the CDR3, the full variable domain is GAGVSQSPRYKVTKRGQDVALRCDPISGHVSLYWYRQALGQGPEFLTYFNYEAQQDKSGLPNDRFSAERPEGSISTLTIQRTEQRDSAMYRCASSLDLAGAQQYFGPGTRLTVT.